This T cell receptor (beta chain) is from a study of shared clonotypes between healthy human individuals. TCRdb's copy holds only in-frame clones and misses some; the assay was immunoSEQ multiplex PCR. Of around 510,000 clones listed, approximately 95% are singletons. Germline V gene data show CDR1 as MDHEN and CDR2 as SYDVKM. The CDR3 totals 16 residues. V lost 6 bases to trimming and J lost 0 bases; unmatched junction nucleotides: 9. This clonotype was obtained from a woman in her 30s in good health. The sample was naive CD4+ T cells sorted from blood. Documented subset: CD45RA+ positively selected. This sequence joins TRBV28 and TRBJ1-1; 8 bases align to TRBD1. CDR3 bases: TGTGCCAGCAGGCCCCCCGGGACAGGATTGAACACTGAAGCTTTCTTT. Its translation: CASRPPGTGLNTEAFF.